The 8 T cell receptor beta chains below were found in one sample sequenced in a study of CD8+CD57+ T cells in acquired aplastic anemia. TCR beta VDJ combinations and CDR3 sequences were profiled from genomic DNA. TCRdb re-analysed the reads in MiXCR, keeping a single row per CDR3 protein. The sample has approximately 190,000 distinct CDR3 sequences, under 55% seen once. It was patients with CD8+CD57+ cell expansion by flow cytometry who were chosen for sequencing. Sequenced: sorted CD4+, CD8+, or CD8+CD57+ T cells (not recorded which) from PBMCs. The receptors were gathered from a human donor with aplastic anemia.

This clonotype appeared many times. The rearrangement uses TRBV12-3 or TRBV12-4 and TRBJ2-7, with unresolved D. The CDR3 totals 11 residues. V shed 2 bases and J shed 6 bases, with 5 bases lying between them. CDR3 protein: CASSLIAEQYF. In DNA, the CDR3 is TGTGCCAGCAGTTTAATCGCCGAGCAGTACTTC.

The CDR3 here is CASRGRGRNQPQHF. In DNA, the CDR3 is TGTGCCAGCAGGGGGCGTGGGCGCAATCAGCCCCAGCATTTT. V gene TRBV6-1 combines with J gene TRBJ1-5; possibly TRBD1 for D (5 bases). There are 14 residues in the CDR3. The germline V gene encodes CDR1 MNHNS and CDR2 SASEGT. The V and J ends lost 6 bases and 2 bases respectively, with 11 bases between them.

This clonotype was seen many times. V and J are TRBV5-1 and TRBJ1-4; TRBD1 might be the D (5 bases). The germline V gene has CDR1 SGHRS and CDR2 YFSETQ. The CDR3 runs to 12 residues. V was trimmed by 2 bases and J by 8 bases, leaving 7 bases between them. The CDR3 DNA reads as TGCGCCAGCAGCTTCGGGGGGGAAAAACTGTTTTTT. Its translation is CASSFGGEKLFF.

The rearrangement uses TRBV7-2 and TRBJ1-6; 11 bases are shared with TRBD1. There are 14 residues in the CDR3. The ends lost 3 bases at V and 9 bases at J; junction bases unmatched: 1. The germline gives CDR1 SGHTA, CDR2 FQGNSA. CDR3 bases: TGTGCCAGCAGCTTTGGACAGGGGGCTTCACCCCTCCACTTT. Translation gives CASSFGQGASPLHF.

This clonotype was observed once. The V and J genes are TRBV5-4 and TRBJ1-1; 7 nucleotides agree with TRBD1. V dropped 4 bases and J dropped 1; count of bases not matched to a gene: 4. This CDR3 contains 14 residues. Germline-derived CDR1 and CDR2 are SGHNT and YYREEE (reference sequence). The CDR3 DNA reads as TGTGCCAGCAGCCTCCGGGACAGGAACACTGAAGCTTTCTTT. Translating it yields CASSLRDRNTEAFF.

This clonotype was picked up many times. CDR3 in amino acids: CASSFRRNYEQYF. The CDR3 DNA follows: TGTGCCAGCAGTTTCAGGAGAAACTACGAGCAGTACTTC. The V call is TRBV12-3 or TRBV12-4, the J call TRBJ2-7; D gene ambiguous. The ends were cut back, 3 bases at V and 3 bases at J, with 9 bases in the middle. The CDR3 is 13 amino acids.

This clonotype was found a few times. The chain uses TRBV11-2 and TRBJ1-2; 8 nucleotides align to TRBD1. CDR3 length equals 16 residues. V trimming: 5 bases; J trimming: 6 bases; junction bases outside the gene matches: 14. From germline, CDR1 is SGHAT and CDR2 FQNNGV. CDR3 loop: CASSPRIGRGLDGYTF. CDR3 in DNA: TGTGCCAGCAGCCCCCGGATCGGCAGGGGGCTCGATGGCTACACCTTC. Supplemented by reference TRBV11-2 and TRBJ1-2, the full variable domain reads EAGVAQSPRYKIIEKRQSVAFWCNPISGHATLYWYQQILGQGPKLLIQFQNNGVVDDSQLPKDRFSAERLKGVDSTLKIQPAKLEDSAVYLCASSPRIGRGLDGYTFGSGTRLTVV.

This clonotype has more than one count but fewer than ten. The rearrangement uses TRBV10-3 and TRBJ2-3; D call uncertain. The CDR3 totals 11 residues. Deletions cut 3 bases from V and 7 bases from J, with 5 bases between. Per germline, CDR1 ENHRY and CDR2 SYGVKD. Written as DNA, the CDR3 is TGTGCCATCAGTGATCTCTATACGCAGTATTTT. This sequence encodes CAISDLYTQYF.